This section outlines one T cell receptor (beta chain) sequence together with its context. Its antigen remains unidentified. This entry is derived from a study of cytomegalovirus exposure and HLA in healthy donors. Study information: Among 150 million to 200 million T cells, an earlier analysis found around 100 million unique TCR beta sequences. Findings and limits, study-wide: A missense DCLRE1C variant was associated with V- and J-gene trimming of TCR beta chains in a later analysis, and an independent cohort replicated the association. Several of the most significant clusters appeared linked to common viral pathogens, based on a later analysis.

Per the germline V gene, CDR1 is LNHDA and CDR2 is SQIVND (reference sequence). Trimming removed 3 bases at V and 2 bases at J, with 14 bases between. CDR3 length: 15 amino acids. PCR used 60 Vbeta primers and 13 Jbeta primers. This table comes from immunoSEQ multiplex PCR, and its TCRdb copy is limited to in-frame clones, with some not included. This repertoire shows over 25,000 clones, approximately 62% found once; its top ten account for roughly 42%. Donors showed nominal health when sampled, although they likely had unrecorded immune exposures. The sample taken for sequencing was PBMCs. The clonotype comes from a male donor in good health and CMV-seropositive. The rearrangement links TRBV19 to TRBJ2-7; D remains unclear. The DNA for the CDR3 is TGTGCCAGTAGTATCCTCCTTGGAGCTACCTACGAGCAGTACTTC. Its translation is CASSILLGATYEQYF.